The clone carrying this T cell receptor (beta chain) was detected ten times or more. Antigen unknown. The V gene lost 2 bases and the J gene lost 6 bases, with 26 bases spanning the gap. This CDR3 contains 18 residues. Germline loops: CDR1 SGHVS, CDR2 FNYEAQ. TCRdb re-called the RACE reads through MiXCR, storing one row per CDR3 protein. The sample consists of around 110,000 distinct CDR3 sequences, approximately 11% of them appearing once. This record comes from a study of human T cells and chemical hapten exposure. General study findings and limits: Expanded TCRs showed more large CDR3 clusters than pre-sensitization or healthy control sets.

Noted time point: patch test 3, about 24 weeks after DPC sensitization. Regarding treatment: therapeutic diphenylcyclopropenone sensitization with weekly scalp DPC. Sequencing was performed on whole blood, taken in connection with sensitization to the hapten diphenylcyclopropenone (DPC). The chain has TRBV7-6 and TRBJ2-7; D is possibly TRBD2 (6 bases). This sequence was found in a woman aged 45-65 years with alopecia areata. Some clones in this sample may be carry-over from other donors' samples. The CDR3 here is CASSLFSPLEGGTREQYF. The CDR3 DNA reads as TGTGCCAGCAGCTTATTCTCCCCGCTTGAGGGCGGGACGCGCGAGCAGTACTTC. Filled out from reference TRBV7-6 and TRBJ2-7, the complete variable domain reads GAGVSQSPRYKVTKRGQDVALRCDPISGHVSLYWYRQALGQGPEFLTYFNYEAQQDKSGLPNDRFSAERPEGSISTLTIQRTEQRDSAMYRCASSLFSPLEGGTREQYFGPGTRLTVT.